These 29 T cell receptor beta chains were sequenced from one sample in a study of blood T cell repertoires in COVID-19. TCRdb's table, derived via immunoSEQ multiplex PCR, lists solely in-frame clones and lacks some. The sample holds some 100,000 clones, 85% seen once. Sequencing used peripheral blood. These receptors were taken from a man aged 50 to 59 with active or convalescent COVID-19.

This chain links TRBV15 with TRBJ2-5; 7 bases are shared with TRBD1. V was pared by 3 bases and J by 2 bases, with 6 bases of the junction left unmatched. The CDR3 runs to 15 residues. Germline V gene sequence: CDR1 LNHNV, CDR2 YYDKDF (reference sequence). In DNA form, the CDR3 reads TGTGCCACCAGCAGGGATAGGGGGCGACAAGAGACCCAGTACTTC. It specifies CATSRDRGRQETQYF.

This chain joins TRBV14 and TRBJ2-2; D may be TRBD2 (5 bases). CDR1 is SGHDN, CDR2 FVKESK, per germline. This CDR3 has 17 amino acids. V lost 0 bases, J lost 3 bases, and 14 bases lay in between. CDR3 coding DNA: TGTGCCAGCAGCCAAGATCCGGCTAGCCCCTACACCGGGGAGCTGTTTTTT. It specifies CASSQDPASPYTGELFF.

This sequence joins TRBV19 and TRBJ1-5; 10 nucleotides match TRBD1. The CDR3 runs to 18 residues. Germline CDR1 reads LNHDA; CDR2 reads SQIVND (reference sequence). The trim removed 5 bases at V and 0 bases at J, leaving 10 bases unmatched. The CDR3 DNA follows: TGTGCCAGTAGTGGACAGGGGGGAGAGGTATATAGCAATCAGCCCCAGCATTTT. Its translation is CASSGQGGEVYSNQPQHF. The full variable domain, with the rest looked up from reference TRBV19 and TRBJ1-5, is DGGITQSPKYLFRKEGQNVTLSCEQNLNHDAMYWYRQDPGQGLRLIYYSQIVNDFQKGDIAEGYSVSREKKESFPLTVTSAQKNPTAFYLCASSGQGGEVYSNQPQHFGDGTRLSIL.

The CDR3 here is CASSQDRDYEQYF. As DNA, the CDR3 is TGTGCCAGCAGCCAGGACAGGGACTACGAGCAGTACTTC. The rearrangement uses TRBV3-1 (or the pseudogene TRBV3-2) and TRBJ2-7; 8 bases agree with TRBD1. V was pared by 3 bases and J by 3 bases, with 1 base of the junction left unmatched. CDR3 length equals 13 residues. The V gene's germline CDR1 is LGHDT and CDR2 YNNKEL (reference sequence).

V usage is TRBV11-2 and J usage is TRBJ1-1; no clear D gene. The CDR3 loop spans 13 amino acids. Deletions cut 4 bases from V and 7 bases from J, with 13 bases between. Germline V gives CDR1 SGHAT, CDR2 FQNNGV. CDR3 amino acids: CASSSDRTSEAFF. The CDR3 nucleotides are TGTGCCAGCAGCTCGGACCGAACTAGTGAAGCTTTCTTT.

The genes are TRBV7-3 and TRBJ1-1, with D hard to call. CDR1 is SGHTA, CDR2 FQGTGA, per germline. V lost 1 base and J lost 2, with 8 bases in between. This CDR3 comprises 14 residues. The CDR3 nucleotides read TGTGCCAGCAGCTTAAATGCGGTAAACACTGAAGCTTTCTTT. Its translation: CASSLNAVNTEAFF.

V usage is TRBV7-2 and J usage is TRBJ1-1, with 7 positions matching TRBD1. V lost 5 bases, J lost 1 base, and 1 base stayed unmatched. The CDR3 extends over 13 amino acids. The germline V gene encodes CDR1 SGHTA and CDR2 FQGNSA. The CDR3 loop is CASSRDRNTEAFF. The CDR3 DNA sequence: TGTGCCAGCAGCCGGGACAGGAACACTGAAGCTTTCTTT.

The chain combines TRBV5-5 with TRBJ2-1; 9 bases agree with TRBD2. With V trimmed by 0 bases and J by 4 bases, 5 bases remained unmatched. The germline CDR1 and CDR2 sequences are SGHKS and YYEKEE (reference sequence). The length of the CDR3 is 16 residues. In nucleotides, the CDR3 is TGTGCCAGCAGCTTGGCCAGCGGGAGGTCGTACAATGAGCAGTTCTTC. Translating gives CASSLASGRSYNEQFF.

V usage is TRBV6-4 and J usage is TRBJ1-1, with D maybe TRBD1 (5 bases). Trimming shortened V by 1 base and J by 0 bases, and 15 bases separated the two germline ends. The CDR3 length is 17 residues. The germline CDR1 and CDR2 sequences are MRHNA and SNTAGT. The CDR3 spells CASSDLSCRGLNTEAFF. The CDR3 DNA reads TGTGCCAGCAGTGACTTATCGTGCCGGGGGTTGAACACTGAAGCTTTCTTT.

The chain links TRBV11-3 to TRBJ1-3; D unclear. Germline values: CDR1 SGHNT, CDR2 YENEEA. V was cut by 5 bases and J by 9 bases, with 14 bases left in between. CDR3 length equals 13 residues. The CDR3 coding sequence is TGTGCCAGCAGCCTACCCTCTAGGAGCACCATATATTTT. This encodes CASSLPSRSTIYF.

The CDR3 loop is CASSASGGLRETQYF. CDR3 bases: TGTGCCAGCAGCGCCTCAGGGGGGCTTAGGGAGACCCAGTACTTC. The chain employs TRBV9 and TRBJ2-5, with D perhaps matching TRBD1 (7 bases). The CDR3 loop spans 15 amino acids. The V gene's germline CDR1 is SGDLS and CDR2 YYNGEE. V shed 3 bases and J shed 5 bases, with 17 bases lying between them.

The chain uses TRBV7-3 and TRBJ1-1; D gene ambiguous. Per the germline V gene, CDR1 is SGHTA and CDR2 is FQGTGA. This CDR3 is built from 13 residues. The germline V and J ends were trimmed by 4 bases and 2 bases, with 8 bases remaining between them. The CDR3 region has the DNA TGTGCCAGCAGCTCCGGGATTAACACTGAAGCTTTCTTT. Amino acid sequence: CASSSGINTEAFF.

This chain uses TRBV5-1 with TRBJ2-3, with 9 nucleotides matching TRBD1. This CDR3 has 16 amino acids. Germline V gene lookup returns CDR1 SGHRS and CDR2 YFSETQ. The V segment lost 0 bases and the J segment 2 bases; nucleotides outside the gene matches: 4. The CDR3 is CASSLVGQGPTDTQYF. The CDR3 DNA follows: TGCGCCAGCAGCTTGGTGGGACAGGGACCCACAGATACGCAGTATTTT.

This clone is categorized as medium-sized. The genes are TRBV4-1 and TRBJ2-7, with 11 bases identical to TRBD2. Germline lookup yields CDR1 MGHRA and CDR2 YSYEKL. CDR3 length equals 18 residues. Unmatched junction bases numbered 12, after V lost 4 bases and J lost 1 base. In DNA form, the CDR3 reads TGCGCCAGCAGCCTCCTTCCGGTGACTAGCGGGGTTTCCTACGAGCAGTACTTC. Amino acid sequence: CASSLLPVTSGVSYEQYF.

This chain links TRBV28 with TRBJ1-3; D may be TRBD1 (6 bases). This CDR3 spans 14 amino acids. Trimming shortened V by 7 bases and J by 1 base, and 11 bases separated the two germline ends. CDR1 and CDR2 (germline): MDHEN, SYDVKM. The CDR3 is CASTRGQSGNTIYF. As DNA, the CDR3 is TGTGCCAGCACCCGCGGACAGTCTGGAAACACCATATATTTT. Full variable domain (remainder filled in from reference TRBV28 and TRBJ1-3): DVKVTQSSRYLVKRTGEKVFLECVQDMDHENMFWYRQDPGLGLRLIYFSYDVKMKEKGDIPEGYSVSREKKERFSLILESASTNQTSMYLCASTRGQSGNTIYFGEGSWLTVV.

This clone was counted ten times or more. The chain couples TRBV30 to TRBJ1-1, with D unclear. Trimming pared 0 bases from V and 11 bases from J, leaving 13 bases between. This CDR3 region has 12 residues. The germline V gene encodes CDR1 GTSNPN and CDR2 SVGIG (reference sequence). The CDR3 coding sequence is TGTGCCTGGAGTGTTCTCGGGAATAGGGCTTTCTTT. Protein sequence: CAWSVLGNRAFF.

The CDR3 is CASSQGKGVRGYTF. DNA of the CDR3: TGTGCCAGCAGCCAAGGTAAAGGGGTCCGTGGCTACACCTTC. V and J are TRBV3-1 (or the pseudogene TRBV3-2) and TRBJ1-2, with a possible D match to TRBD1 (5 bases). The CDR3 is 14 amino acids. V shed 1 base and J shed 7 bases, with 13 bases lying between them. Germline CDR1 reads LGHDT; CDR2 reads YNNKEL (reference sequence).

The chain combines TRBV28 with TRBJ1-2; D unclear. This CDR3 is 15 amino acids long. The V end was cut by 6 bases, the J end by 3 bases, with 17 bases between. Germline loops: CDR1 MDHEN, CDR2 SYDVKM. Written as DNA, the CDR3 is TGTGCCAGCAGCAGATTCCCCAGTTTCCACTATGGCTACACCTTC. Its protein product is CASSRFPSFHYGYTF.

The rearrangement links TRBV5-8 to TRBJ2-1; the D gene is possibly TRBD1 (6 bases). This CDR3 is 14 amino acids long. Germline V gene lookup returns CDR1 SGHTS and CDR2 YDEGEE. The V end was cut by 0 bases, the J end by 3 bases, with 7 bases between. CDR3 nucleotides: TGTGCCAGCAGCTTGGAGGACAGCTACAATGAGCAGTTCTTC. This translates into CASSLEDSYNEQFF. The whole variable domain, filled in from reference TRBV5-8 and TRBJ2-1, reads EAGVTQSPTHLIKTRGQQATLRCSPISGHTSVYWYQQALGLGLQFLLWYDEGEERNRGNFPPRFSGRQFPNYSSELNVNALELEDSALYLCASSLEDSYNEQFFGPGTRLTVL.

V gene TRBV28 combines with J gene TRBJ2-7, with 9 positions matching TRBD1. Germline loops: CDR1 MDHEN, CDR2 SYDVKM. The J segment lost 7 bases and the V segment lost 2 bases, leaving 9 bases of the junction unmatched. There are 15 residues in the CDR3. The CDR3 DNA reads TGTGCCAGCAGTTTAGGGGGGACAGGGTTTCAGGAGCAGTACTTC. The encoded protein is CASSLGGTGFQEQYF. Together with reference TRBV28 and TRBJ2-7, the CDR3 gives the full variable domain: DVKVTQSSRYLVKRTGEKVFLECVQDMDHENMFWYRQDPGLGLRLIYFSYDVKMKEKGDIPEGYSVSREKKERFSLILESASTNQTSMYLCASSLGGTGFQEQYFGPGTRLTVT.

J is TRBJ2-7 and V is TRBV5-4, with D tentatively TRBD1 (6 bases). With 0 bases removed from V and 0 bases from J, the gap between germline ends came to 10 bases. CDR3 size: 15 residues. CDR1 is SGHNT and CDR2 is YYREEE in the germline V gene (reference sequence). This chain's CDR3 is CASSLEQGLSYEQYF. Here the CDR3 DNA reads TGTGCCAGCAGCTTGGAACAGGGCCTCTCCTACGAGCAGTACTTC.

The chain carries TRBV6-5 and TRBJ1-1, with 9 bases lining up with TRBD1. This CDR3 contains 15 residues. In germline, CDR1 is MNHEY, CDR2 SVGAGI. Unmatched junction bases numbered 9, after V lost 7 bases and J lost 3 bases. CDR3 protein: CASKNDRGTHTEAFF. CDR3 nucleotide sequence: TGTGCCAGCAAGAACGACAGGGGGACTCACACTGAAGCTTTCTTT.

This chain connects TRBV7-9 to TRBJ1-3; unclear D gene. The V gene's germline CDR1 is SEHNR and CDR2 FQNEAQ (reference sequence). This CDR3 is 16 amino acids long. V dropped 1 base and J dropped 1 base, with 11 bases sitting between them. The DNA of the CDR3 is TGTGCCAGCAGCTTAGTCGGCGGGAGATCTGGAAACACCATATATTTT. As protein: CASSLVGGRSGNTIYF.

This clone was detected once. The CDR3 reads CAIRSGSGKQPQHF. CDR3 coding DNA: TGTGCCATACGCAGTGGGTCCGGGAAACAGCCCCAGCATTTT. The V and J genes are TRBV10-3 and TRBJ1-5; the D is unclear. CDR1 ENHRY and CDR2 SYGVKD come from the germline V gene. The CDR3 sequence is 14 residues long. With 9 bases removed from V and 7 bases from J, the gap between germline ends came to 19 bases.

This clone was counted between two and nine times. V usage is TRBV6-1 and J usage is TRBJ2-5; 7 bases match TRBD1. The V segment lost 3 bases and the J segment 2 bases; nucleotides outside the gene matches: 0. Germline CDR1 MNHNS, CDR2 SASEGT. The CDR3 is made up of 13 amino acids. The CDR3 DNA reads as TGTGCCAGCAGTGAGGACAGGCAAGAGACCCAGTACTTC. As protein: CASSEDRQETQYF.

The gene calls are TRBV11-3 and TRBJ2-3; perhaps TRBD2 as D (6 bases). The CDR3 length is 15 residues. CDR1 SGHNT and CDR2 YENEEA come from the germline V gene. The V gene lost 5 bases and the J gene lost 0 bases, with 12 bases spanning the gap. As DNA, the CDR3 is TGTGCCAGCAGCGTTAGCGGTCCTAGCACAGATACGCAGTATTTT. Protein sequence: CASSVSGPSTDTQYF. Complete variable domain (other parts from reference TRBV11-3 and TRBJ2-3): EAGVVQSPRYKIIEKKQPVAFWCNPISGHNTLYWYLQNLGQGPELLIRYENEEAVDDSQLPKDRFSAERLKGVDSTLKIQPAELGDSAVYLCASSVSGPSTDTQYFGPGTRLTVL.

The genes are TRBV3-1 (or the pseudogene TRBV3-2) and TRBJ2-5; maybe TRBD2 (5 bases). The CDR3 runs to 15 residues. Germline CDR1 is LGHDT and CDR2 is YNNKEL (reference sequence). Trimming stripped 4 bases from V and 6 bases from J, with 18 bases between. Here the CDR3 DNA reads TGTGCCAGCAGCCCCCTGTTCGGGGAGATACAGACCCAGTACTTC. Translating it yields CASSPLFGEIQTQYF.

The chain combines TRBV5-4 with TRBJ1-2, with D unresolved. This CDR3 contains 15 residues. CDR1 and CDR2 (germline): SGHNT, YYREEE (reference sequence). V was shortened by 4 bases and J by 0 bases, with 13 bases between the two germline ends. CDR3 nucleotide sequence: TGTGCCAGCAGCCCGGAGGACGGACCTAACTATGGCTACACCTTC. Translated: CASSPEDGPNYGYTF.

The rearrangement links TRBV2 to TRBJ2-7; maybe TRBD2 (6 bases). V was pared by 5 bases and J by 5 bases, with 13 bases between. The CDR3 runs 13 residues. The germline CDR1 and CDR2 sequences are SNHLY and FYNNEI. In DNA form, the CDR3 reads TGTGCCAGCAGTCAGACTAGGTCCCACGAGCAGTACTTC. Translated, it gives CASSQTRSHEQYF.